This entry lists 15 T cell receptor beta chains sequenced from one sample in a study of a mutant IDH1 vaccine in newly diagnosed glioma. The time point: week 5, during vaccination. It was 300 ug of mutant IDH1 20-mer peptide that made up each vaccine dose, given with topical imiquimod. Libraries were prepared by immunoSEQ multiplex PCR; TCRdb keeps only in-frame clonotypes and omits some of them. The table shows roughly 34,000 clones, with 80% to 90% occurring only once. These TCRs are of unknown antigen specificity. The starting material was PBMCs, obtained from a glioma patient whose treatment included an IDH1 peptide vaccine. The origin of the receptors is a man in his fifties with glioma.

The CDR3 region has the DNA TGTGCCAGCAGAAGTCCGGGCCGAGGGAAACAAGAGACCCAGTACTTC. Its translation is CASRSPGRGKQETQYF. The chain couples TRBV11-2 to TRBJ2-5; possible D gene TRBD2, 5 bases. Germline CDR1 reads SGHAT; CDR2 reads FQNNGV. The CDR3 runs 16 residues. V lost 6 bases to trimming and J lost 2 bases, with 19 bases between them.

V is TRBV7-9 and J is TRBJ1-1; D is unresolved. The CDR3 consists of 15 residues. Germline assignment: CDR1 SEHNR and CDR2 FQNEAQ (reference sequence). V lost 1 base to trimming and J lost 0 bases, with 9 bases between them. CDR3 in DNA: TGTGCCAGCAGCTTAGGGTTCGGGGTGAACACTGAAGCTTTCTTT. Translation: CASSLGFGVNTEAFF.

The chain carries TRBV19 and TRBJ1-2; 9 bases align to TRBD1. Germline CDR1 and CDR2: LNHDA and SQIVND (reference sequence). With 6 bases clipped from V and 7 bases from J, the junction kept 3 bases outside the gene matches. This CDR3 has 12 residues. Here the CDR3 DNA reads TGTGCCAGTAGACAGGGGGCTGCTGGCTACACCTTC. Its translation is CASRQGAAGYTF.

This clone was detected only once. This rearrangement joins TRBV7-8 to TRBJ1-5, with TRBD1 matching 8 bases. This CDR3 comprises 15 residues. From germline, CDR1 is SGHVS and CDR2 FQNEAQ. J gave up 3 bases and V 5 bases, and 6 bases lay outside the gene matches. The CDR3 spells CASSARTGFNQPQHF. In DNA, the CDR3 is TGTGCCAGCAGCGCAAGGACAGGGTTCAATCAGCCCCAGCATTTT.

In this sample, this clone turned up a few times. The CDR3 protein is CASSDGPNSPLHF. The DNA for the CDR3 is TGTGCCAGCAGTGACGGTCCCAATTCACCCCTCCACTTT. The chain recombines TRBV6-4 with TRBJ1-6; D unclear. The CDR3 extends over 13 amino acids. Germline CDR1 is MRHNA and CDR2 is SNTAGT. With 2 bases removed from V and 7 bases from J, the gap between germline ends came to 6 bases.

The chain carries TRBV5-8 and TRBJ1-5; a possible D gene is TRBD1 (5 bases). Trimming took 7 bases from V and 5 from J, leaving 13 bases between them. CDR3 size: 13 residues. Per germline, CDR1 SGHTS and CDR2 YDEGEE. This chain's CDR3 is CASRMGVYQPQHF. CDR3 bases: TGTGCCAGCCGGATGGGGGTCTATCAGCCCCAGCATTTT.

The rearrangement joins TRBV30 to TRBJ2-6; D is ambiguous. Germline loops: CDR1 GTSNPN, CDR2 SVGIG (reference sequence). The CDR3 runs to 14 residues. With 4 bases removed from V and 2 bases from J, the gap between germline ends came to 9 bases. CDR3 loop: CAWTSDPGANVLTF. The CDR3 DNA reads as TGTGCCTGGACCTCGGATCCTGGGGCCAACGTCCTGACTTTC.

The chain is built from TRBV7-2 and TRBJ2-5, with D perhaps TRBD2 (7 bases). The CDR3 is 16 amino acids. The germline V and J ends were trimmed by 1 base and 4 bases, with 16 bases remaining between them. The germline CDR1 and CDR2 sequences are SGHTA and FQGNSA. CDR3 in DNA: TGTGCCAGCAGCTTAGGTATCGGGGGGCGCACAGAGACCCAGTACTTC. It encodes CASSLGIGGRTETQYF.

This rearrangement joins TRBV29-1 to TRBJ1-2; 7 positions agree with TRBD1. The J segment lost 1 base and the V segment lost 7 bases, leaving 3 bases of the junction unmatched. Germline V gene lookup returns CDR1 SQVTM and CDR2 ANQGSEA. The CDR3 length is 12 residues. This chain's CDR3 is CSADRVNYGYTF. CDR3 DNA sequence: TGCAGCGCCGACAGGGTTAACTATGGCTACACCTTC.

V gene TRBV6-5 combines with J gene TRBJ2-3; D call uncertain. Trimming took 0 bases from V and 6 from J, leaving 10 bases between them. CDR1 is MNHEY, CDR2 SVGAGI, per germline. The length of the CDR3 is 14 residues. The CDR3 region is CASSYSRVGDTQYF. CDR3 sequence (DNA): TGTGCCAGCAGTTACTCACGGGTTGGCGATACGCAGTATTTT.

This clone is a singleton in its sample. V is TRBV11-3 and J is TRBJ2-1; weak D call: TRBD2 (6 bases). The V end was cut by 1 base, the J end by 1 base, with 8 bases between. CDR1 is SGHNT and CDR2 is YENEEA in the germline V gene. The CDR3 extends over 15 amino acids. The CDR3 spells CASSLGGESYNEQFF. CDR3 sequence (DNA): TGTGCCAGCAGCTTAGGGGGGGAGTCCTACAATGAGCAGTTCTTC.

The chain joins TRBV4-3 to TRBJ1-3; no clear D. Germline lookup yields CDR1 LGHNA and CDR2 YSLEER. This CDR3 has 17 residues. V lost 4 bases and J lost 0, with 16 bases in between. CDR3 sequence: CASSRLGSSGSGNTIYF. The DNA for the CDR3 is TGCGCCAGCAGCCGGTTAGGGTCAAGCGGCTCTGGAAACACCATATATTTT.

The J gene is TRBJ2-7, the V gene TRBV7-9; 9 nucleotides match TRBD1. This CDR3 is built from 15 residues. V shed 4 bases and J 1 base; nucleotides not matched to a gene: 5. The V gene's germline CDR1 is SEHNR and CDR2 FQNEAQ (reference sequence). This CDR3 is CASSSGTGRSYEQYF. The CDR3 DNA sequence: TGTGCCAGCAGCTCCGGGACAGGGCGTTCCTACGAGCAGTACTTC.

The rearrangement joins TRBV10-3 to TRBJ2-5; possible D gene TRBD2, 7 bases. There are 16 residues in the CDR3. The germline CDR1 and CDR2 sequences are ENHRY and SYGVKD. The V and J ends lost 0 bases and 4 bases respectively, with 15 bases between them. CDR3 sequence: CAISESKGGRGETQYF. The DNA for the CDR3 is TGTGCCATCAGTGAGTCGAAGGGGGGGCGGGGAGAGACCCAGTACTTC.

This rearrangement joins TRBV4-1 to TRBJ1-5; D gene unclear. Germline CDR1 and CDR2: MGHRA and YSYEKL. V lost 6 bases, J lost 0 bases, and 12 bases lay in between. The CDR3 is made up of 15 amino acids. The chain's CDR3 is CASSPLAGSNQPQHF. The CDR3 region has the DNA TGCGCCAGCAGTCCCTTGGCGGGTAGCAATCAGCCCCAGCATTTT.